The 32 T cell receptor beta chains given below trace back to one sample, sequenced in a study of shared clonotypes between healthy human individuals. Repertoires were generated with immunoSEQ multiplex PCR, while TCRdb's copy carries only in-frame clones and drops some. The data contain some 1.5 million clones, around 95% of them singletons. Sequences were obtained from naive CD4+ T cells sorted from blood. Subset specified: CD45RA+ positively selected. Receptors originate from a man aged 25 to 40 in good health.

Here the CDR3 reads CASSLRSWGNTEAFF. In DNA form, the CDR3 reads TGTGCCAGCAGCTTAAGGTCGTGGGGGAACACTGAAGCTTTCTTT. The chain is built from TRBV7-2 and TRBJ1-1; D unresolved. Germline assignment: CDR1 SGHTA and CDR2 FQGNSA. CDR3 length: 15 amino acids. The germline V and J ends were trimmed by 2 bases and 1 base, with 11 bases remaining between them.

This chain links TRBV27 with TRBJ2-4; 8 bases align to TRBD2. The CDR3 has 19 amino acids. Germline assignment: CDR1 MNHEY and CDR2 SMNVEV (reference sequence). Trimming cost V 0 bases and J 1 base; bases outside gene matches: 11. The CDR3 here is CASSLSKLAEERAKNIQYF. The CDR3 DNA reads TGTGCCAGCAGTTTATCGAAACTAGCGGAGGAGAGGGCCAAAAACATTCAGTACTTC.

The V call is TRBV19, the J call TRBJ2-1; D not certain. Germline lookup yields CDR1 LNHDA and CDR2 SQIVND (reference sequence). The CDR3 has 13 amino acids. V lost 1 base to trimming and J lost 9 bases, with 10 bases between them. CDR3: CASSIVFSREQFF. The CDR3 region has the DNA TGTGCCAGTAGTATAGTCTTTAGCCGTGAGCAGTTCTTC. Based on the CDR3 plus reference TRBV19 and TRBJ2-1, the full variable domain is DGGITQSPKYLFRKEGQNVTLSCEQNLNHDAMYWYRQDPGQGLRLIYYSQIVNDFQKGDIAEGYSVSREKKESFPLTVTSAQKNPTAFYLCASSIVFSREQFFGPGTRLTVL.

V is TRBV4-3 and J is TRBJ2-7, with 10 bases identical to TRBD1. J was trimmed by 7 bases and V by 4 bases; bases with no gene match: 10. The CDR3 extends over 15 amino acids. Germline loops: CDR1 LGHNA, CDR2 YSLEER. CDR3 sequence: CASSLYGTGEGEQYF. CDR3 nucleotide sequence: TGCGCCAGCAGCCTCTACGGGACAGGGGAGGGGGAGCAGTACTTC.

The chain is built from TRBV5-1 and TRBJ2-1; TRBD1 matches at 7 bases. The germline gives CDR1 SGHRS, CDR2 YFSETQ. The CDR3 has 13 amino acids. Losses at the gene ends were 1 base for V and 7 bases for J; bases not matched to a gene: 2. This chain's CDR3 is CASSLPRGNEQFF. The CDR3 nucleotides are TGCGCCAGCAGCTTGCCCAGGGGGAATGAGCAGTTCTTC.

V gene TRBV18 combines with J gene TRBJ2-7; D unclear. The CDR3 runs 15 residues. Germline V gene lookup returns CDR1 KGHSH and CDR2 LQKENI. The V gene lost 0 bases and the J gene lost 2 bases, with 11 bases spanning the gap. The CDR3 DNA is TGTGCCAGCTCACCACCTGTAGGCCGCGCCTACGAGCAGTACTTC. It encodes CASSPPVGRAYEQYF. The complete variable domain, with remaining parts taken from reference TRBV18 and TRBJ2-7, reads NAGVMQNPRHLVRRRGQEARLRCSPMKGHSHVYWYRQLPEEGLKFMVYLQKENIIDESGMPKERFSAEFPKEGPSILRIQQVVRGDSAAYFCASSPPVGRAYEQYFGPGTRLTVT.

The J gene is TRBJ2-7, the V gene TRBV5-1, with D uncertain. The CDR3 is made up of 16 amino acids. V dropped 0 bases and J dropped 0 bases, with 13 bases sitting between them. The germline gives CDR1 SGHRS, CDR2 YFSETQ. CDR3 region: CASSLGPQKTSYEQYF. Written as DNA, the CDR3 is TGCGCCAGCAGCTTGGGCCCCCAAAAAACCTCCTACGAGCAGTACTTC.

This chain connects TRBV2 to TRBJ2-7; no definite D call. V lost 0 bases, J lost 3 bases, and 18 bases lay in between. The germline CDR1 and CDR2 sequences are SNHLY and FYNNEI. This CDR3 has 17 residues. The CDR3 protein is CASSEALQAGTYYEQYF. The DNA for the CDR3 is TGTGCCAGCAGTGAAGCGCTTCAAGCAGGAACCTACTACGAGCAGTACTTC.

The gene calls are TRBV6-4 and TRBJ1-1, with 9 bases matching TRBD1. Germline V gene data show CDR1 as MRHNA and CDR2 as SNTAGT. After removal of 0 bases from V and 5 bases from J, the junction contained 4 bases not matched to a gene. There are 15 residues in the CDR3. The CDR3 region has the DNA TGTGCCAGCAGTGACTCGGGACAGGGACGGACTGAAGCTTTCTTT. This codes for CASSDSGQGRTEAFF.

The chain employs TRBV28 and TRBJ2-3; no clear D. There are 15 residues in the CDR3. Germline-derived CDR1 and CDR2 are MDHEN and SYDVKM. V was shortened by 7 bases and J by 2 bases, with 16 bases between the two germline ends. Written as DNA, the CDR3 is TGTGCCAGCATCACCATGGGCTATTCCACAGATACGCAGTATTTT. This translates into CASITMGYSTDTQYF.

The genes are TRBV18 and TRBJ2-7; D unclear. V lost 1 base, J lost 6 bases, and 22 bases lay in between. From germline, CDR1 is KGHSH and CDR2 LQKENI. CDR3 length equals 17 residues. In nucleotides, the CDR3 is TGTGCCAGCTCACCACTTGGTTCGAATTGGGTTCGGGTCGAGCAGTACTTC. Encoded protein: CASSPLGSNWVRVEQYF.

The rearrangement links TRBV29-1 to TRBJ1-1; D unclear. V was clipped by 7 bases and J by 7 bases, with 16 bases between them. The CDR3 consists of 12 residues. Per germline, CDR1 SQVTM and CDR2 ANQGSEA. The DNA of the CDR3 is TGCAGCGGCCGAAAAAAAGTGGATGAAGCTTTCTTT. Protein: CSGRKKVDEAFF.

The chain uses TRBV6-6 and TRBJ1-1, with D unresolved. This CDR3 has 13 residues. Germline CDR1 MNHNY, CDR2 SVGAGI (reference sequence). V dropped 7 bases and J dropped 7 bases, with 16 bases sitting between them. The CDR3 bases are TGTGCCAGCACCGAACCAAGTGCTGGTGAAGCTTTCTTT. Protein product: CASTEPSAGEAFF.

V usage is TRBV5-8 and J usage is TRBJ2-1; TRBD2 aligns across 7 bases. V dropped 1 base and J dropped 4; count of bases not matched to a gene: 8. In germline, CDR1 is SGHTS, CDR2 YDEGEE. The CDR3 has 16 residues. For the CDR3, the DNA is TGTGCCAGCAGCTTGTGGTCGGGAGGCCCTTACAATGAGCAGTTCTTC. As protein: CASSLWSGGPYNEQFF.

The chain carries TRBV18 and TRBJ2-1; D is possibly TRBD2 (6 bases). V lost 6 bases to trimming and J lost 0 bases, with 18 bases between them. Germline assignment: CDR1 KGHSH and CDR2 LQKENI. The CDR3 is 17 residues long. The chain's CDR3 is CASSLLAEYSSYNEQFF. In nucleotides, the CDR3 is TGTGCCAGCTCGTTACTAGCCGAGTATAGCTCCTACAATGAGCAGTTCTTC.

The chain combines TRBV5-1 with TRBJ2-7; no firm D call. The CDR3 sequence is 14 residues long. The V gene lost 4 bases and the J gene lost 1 base, with 12 bases spanning the gap. The germline V gene has CDR1 SGHRS and CDR2 YFSETQ. The CDR3 nucleotides are TGCGCCAGCAGCCGACTCGTAGGATCCTACGAGCAGTACTTC. The encoded protein is CASSRLVGSYEQYF.

CDR3 region: CASSQESLGYTF. The CDR3 DNA follows: TGCGCCAGCAGCCAAGAAAGCCTAGGCTACACCTTC. V and J are TRBV4-3 and TRBJ1-2; D is unclear. The CDR3 loop spans 12 amino acids. Germline V gives CDR1 LGHNA, CDR2 YSLEER. V lost 0 bases to trimming and J lost 8 bases, with 7 bases between them.

This clone has only one observation. V usage is TRBV9 and J usage is TRBJ2-5, with TRBD2 matching over 10 bases. The germline CDR1 and CDR2 sequences are SGDLS and YYNGEE. This CDR3 contains 18 residues. With V trimmed by 0 bases and J by 4 bases, 12 bases remained unmatched. The CDR3 coding sequence is TGTGCCAGCAGCGTAGCCCGGTGGAAGCGGGAGGGCCCAGAGACCCAGTACTTC. Its protein is CASSVARWKREGPETQYF.

J is TRBJ2-7 and V is TRBV27; TRBD2 agrees at 10 bases. The CDR3 extends over 15 amino acids. The germline V gene has CDR1 MNHEY and CDR2 SMNVEV (reference sequence). V lost 3 bases, J lost 7 bases, and 9 bases stayed unmatched. The CDR3, as DNA: TGTGCCAGCAGTTTGTCAGCGGGAGGGCCTTGGGAGCAGTACTTC. It yields the protein CASSLSAGGPWEQYF.

The rearrangement uses TRBV2 and TRBJ2-6; 9 bases are shared with TRBD2. Germline V CDR1 and CDR2: SNHLY, FYNNEI. The CDR3 length is 17 residues. Germline trimming cut 3 bases from V and 2 bases from J; bases unmatched to any gene: 5. Here the CDR3 reads CASSDQAGGAGANVLTF. CDR3 DNA: TGTGCCAGCAGTGATCAAGCGGGAGGAGCTGGGGCCAACGTCCTGACTTTC.

This clone was detected only once. This chain links TRBV28 with TRBJ2-7, with 10 positions matching TRBD1. Unmatched junction bases numbered 11, after V lost 5 bases and J lost 7 bases. Germline V gene lookup returns CDR1 MDHEN and CDR2 SYDVKM. The CDR3 is 15 residues long. The CDR3 DNA reads TGTGCCAGCAGTACCCGGGACAGGGGCATCCGGGAGCAGTACTTC. Encoded protein: CASSTRDRGIREQYF. The variable domain in full, with the rest retrieved from reference TRBV28 and TRBJ2-7, is DVKVTQSSRYLVKRTGEKVFLECVQDMDHENMFWYRQDPGLGLRLIYFSYDVKMKEKGDIPEGYSVSREKKERFSLILESASTNQTSMYLCASSTRDRGIREQYFGPGTRLTVT.

The chain recombines TRBV18 with TRBJ1-1, with a tentative D call TRBD1 (5 bases). Germline V gene lookup returns CDR1 KGHSH and CDR2 LQKENI. The length of the CDR3 is 14 residues. V lost 3 bases, J lost 5 bases, and 13 bases lay in between. The CDR3: CASSPKAEGTEAFF. For the CDR3, the DNA is TGTGCCAGCTCACCCAAAGCAGAGGGGACTGAAGCTTTCTTT.

The chain combines TRBV5-5 with TRBJ2-3; TRBD1 agrees at 9 bases. CDR3 length: 16 amino acids. The germline V gene encodes CDR1 SGHKS and CDR2 YYEKEE (reference sequence). The V segment lost 2 bases and the J segment 0 bases; nucleotides outside the gene matches: 4. This CDR3 is CASSFDRGFSTDTQYF. The CDR3 DNA follows: TGTGCCAGCAGCTTCGACAGGGGGTTTAGCACAGATACGCAGTATTTT.

This sequence joins TRBV14 and TRBJ1-1; D remains unclear. The CDR3 extends over 14 amino acids. Germline CDR1 and CDR2: SGHDN and FVKESK. Trimming left V 4 bases short and J 3 bases short, with 12 bases between. CDR3 amino acids: CASSRQLPYTEAFF. Here the CDR3 DNA reads TGTGCCAGCAGCCGGCAGCTACCCTACACTGAAGCTTTCTTT.

V usage is TRBV30 and J usage is TRBJ1-1, with 9 bases fitting TRBD1. After removal of 2 bases from V and 4 bases from J, the junction contained 8 bases not matched to a gene. The CDR3 covers 15 residues. Germline CDR1 and CDR2: GTSNPN and SVGIG (reference sequence). The chain's CDR3 is CAWSLRDRAATEAFF. CDR3 in DNA: TGTGCCTGGAGTCTTCGGGACAGGGCGGCCACTGAAGCTTTCTTT.

V usage is TRBV11-2 and J usage is TRBJ2-2; the match to TRBD2 covers 12 bases. The CDR3 has 15 amino acids. Looked up from germline, CDR1 is SGHAT and CDR2 is FQNNGV. J gave up 8 bases and V 5 bases, and 6 bases lay outside the gene matches. The chain's CDR3 is CASSPGLAGSGELFF. Here the CDR3 DNA reads TGTGCCAGCAGCCCAGGACTAGCGGGGAGTGGGGAGCTGTTTTTT.

This rearrangement joins TRBV28 to TRBJ2-2, with 10 bases aligning to TRBD2. V lost 6 bases and J lost 4; bases outside the gene matches: 5. This CDR3 has 15 amino acids. Germline V gives CDR1 MDHEN, CDR2 SYDVKM. The CDR3 nucleotides are TGTGCCAGCAGCACCTTAGCGGGAGGCACCGGGGAGCTGTTTTTT. Protein sequence: CASSTLAGGTGELFF.

This clone was detected once. The chain has TRBV6-1 and TRBJ2-1; 7 nucleotides agree with TRBD2. The CDR3 loop spans 15 amino acids. Germline V gives CDR1 MNHNS, CDR2 SASEGT. V trimming: 7 bases; J trimming: 5 bases; junction bases outside the gene matches: 11. The CDR3 spells CASKKGLDPNNEQFF. CDR3 in DNA: TGTGCCAGCAAGAAAGGACTAGACCCCAACAATGAGCAGTTCTTC.

The chain is built from TRBV6-5 and TRBJ1-5; TRBD1 aligns across 9 bases. CDR1 is MNHEY and CDR2 is SVGAGI in the germline V gene. Unmatched junction bases numbered 5, after V lost 5 bases and J lost 6 bases. The CDR3 length is 14 residues. The CDR3 DNA reads TGTGCCAGCAGTGGGACAGGGTTAGGTCAGCCCCAGCATTTT. Protein sequence: CASSGTGLGQPQHF.

This clone has only one observation. The chain uses TRBV15 and TRBJ2-7, with D tentatively TRBD2 (5 bases). The CDR3 totals 17 residues. V shed 4 bases and J shed 0 bases, with 19 bases lying between them. Germline V gene sequence: CDR1 LNHNV, CDR2 YYDKDF (reference sequence). The CDR3 DNA reads TGTGCCACCAGCACCGATGCCGGGATACGGAGCTCCTACGAGCAGTACTTC. Its translation is CATSTDAGIRSSYEQYF.

J is TRBJ2-6 and V is TRBV23-1; 7 nucleotides match TRBD1. TRBV23-1 is classed as an ORF, of uncertain function. This CDR3 contains 19 residues. V lost 4 bases, J lost 4 bases, and 16 bases stayed unmatched. The CDR3 DNA sequence: TGCGCCAGCAGTCGCCAATTACAGGGGAGAGATCCCGGGGCCAACGTCCTGACTTTC. It specifies CASSRQLQGRDPGANVLTF.

The chain carries TRBV19 and TRBJ2-2; unclear D gene. Germline loops: CDR1 LNHDA, CDR2 SQIVND (reference sequence). The CDR3 covers 15 residues. The V end was cut by 2 bases, the J end by 0 bases, with 7 bases between. CDR3 in amino acids: CASSIILPNTGELFF. CDR3 bases: TGTGCCAGTAGTATAATACTGCCGAACACCGGGGAGCTGTTTTTT.